This note documents a single T cell receptor beta chain sequence. Libraries were prepared by immunoSEQ multiplex PCR; TCRdb keeps only in-frame clonotypes and omits some of them. The sample lists 80,000 to 100,000 clones, over 85% occurring once. The sample originates from a study of OX40 agonist ivuxolimab in advanced cancers. Looked up from germline, CDR1 is SNHLY and CDR2 is FYNNEI. V was clipped by 6 bases and J by 6 bases, with 11 bases between them. The CDR3 is 12 amino acids. This TCR derives from an adult with an advanced solid tumor such as melanoma, head and neck, liver or kidney cancer. The chain couples TRBV2 to TRBJ1-1; no definite D call. The specimen was CD4+ or CD8+ T cells sorted from blood, collected in a trial of the OX40 agonist ivuxolimab. The CDR3 region is CASRLTRAEAFF. DNA for the CDR3: TGTGCCAGCAGGCTGACGAGAGCTGAAGCTTTCTTT.